The rows below give T cell receptor beta chains drawn from one sample of a study of blood T cell repertoires in COVID-19. Profiling relied on immunoSEQ multiplex PCR, and the TCRdb table lists in-frame clones only, not all of them. The sample holds about 240,000 clones, approximately 88% seen once. Material: peripheral blood. These receptors were obtained from a woman aged 25 to 39 with acute or convalescent COVID-19. Both conserved end residues are part of each CDR3. The order of the fields is V gene, CDR3 length, J gene, CDR3 protein.

TRBV6-6	13	TRBJ1-1	CASSYAGTRGAFF
TRBV5-4	15	TRBJ2-7	CASSLSGLVSHEQYF
TRBV30	15	TRBJ1-3	CAWSVRHSSGNTIYF
TRBV7-9	12	TRBJ1-1	CASSRQDTEAFF
TRBV5-1	15	TRBJ2-7	CASSLGDEVTYEQYF
TRBV2	14	TRBJ2-5	CASRRLAEFGTQYF
TRBV30	15	TRBJ2-3	CAWSATSGYTDTQYF
TRBV6-6	15	TRBJ1-1	CASSPIVSGMTEAFF
TRBV27	14	TRBJ1-1	CASSPRLSRTEAFF
TRBV30	13	TRBJ2-7	CAWTGLGAYEQYF
TRBV3-1/TRBV3-2	17	TRBJ2-2	CASSPPNLGQVLGELFF
TRBV5-4	14	TRBJ1-1	CASSRNRKNTEAFF
TRBV5-5	16	TRBJ1-4	CASSLGGQILNEKLFF
TRBV30	19	TRBJ1-4	CAWSDGQGEALVEGEKLFF
TRBV6-2/TRBV6-3	19	TRBJ2-2	CASSYLAGGRPGNTGELFF
TRBV5-8	13	TRBJ1-5	CASSLGVNQPQHF
TRBV9	15	TRBJ2-1	CASSTRTSGRDEQFF
TRBV19	13	TRBJ2-1	CASSIGRANEQFF